The 16 T cell receptor beta chains below all came from one sample that was sequenced in a study of graft-versus-host responses after intestinal transplantation. Clones were read by immunoSEQ multiplex PCR, and TCRdb kept only the in-frame ones, dropping some. The profile shows 25,000 to 30,000 clones, 90% to 95% of them singletons. Sequences were derived from PBMCs, sampled 66 days after intestinal transplant. The receptors stem from a human patient who received an intestinal transplant, so some T cells may come from the graft donor.

The CDR3 coding sequence is TGTGCCAGCAGCCCGAGACAGGCGAGTGGCTACACCTTC. Translation gives CASSPRQASGYTF. The V gene is TRBV14, the J gene TRBJ1-2, with D maybe TRBD1 (6 bases). The CDR3 loop spans 13 amino acids. CDR1 and CDR2 from the germline V gene are SGHDN and FVKESK. V lost 4 bases and J 7 bases, leaving 13 bases between the germline ends.

Only one count was recorded for this clone. This chain joins TRBV7-2 and TRBJ1-2, with 7 positions matching TRBD1. CDR1 and CDR2 (germline): SGHTA, FQGNSA. The ends lost 1 base at V and 1 base at J; junction bases unmatched: 6. The CDR3 length is 16 residues. DNA for the CDR3: TGTGCCAGCAGCTTAGGCCGGGACAGCAGTAACTATGGCTACACCTTC. It is translated as CASSLGRDSSNYGYTF.

The chain couples TRBV29-1 to TRBJ1-2; 7 bases agree with TRBD1. With V trimmed by 4 bases and J by 6 bases, 17 bases remained unmatched. The germline V gene has CDR1 SQVTM and CDR2 ANQGSEA. The CDR3 contains 16 residues. CDR3 coding DNA: TGCAGCGTTGTCCTCACCAACAGGGGTGGTGTGGATGGCTACACCTTC. Translation: CSVVLTNRGGVDGYTF.

The chain has TRBV7-2 and TRBJ2-6; D call uncertain. The CDR3 is made up of 13 amino acids. CDR1 is SGHTA and CDR2 is FQGNSA in the germline V gene. Trimming left V 6 bases short and J 0 bases short, with 3 bases between. The CDR3 coding sequence is TGTGCCAGCAGGGTCTCTGGGGCCAACGTCCTGACTTTC. It yields the protein CASRVSGANVLTF. The full variable domain, in which reference TRBV7-2 and TRBJ2-6 provide the parts outside the CDR3, is GAGVSQSPSNKVTEKGKDVELRCDPISGHTALYWYRQSLGQGLEFLIYFQGNSAPDKSGLPSDRFSAERTGGSVSTLTIQRTQQEDSAVYLCASRVSGANVLTFGAGSRLTVL.

This clone was observed a single time. The chain combines TRBV4-3 with TRBJ1-6; no clear D. This CDR3 contains 17 residues. Germline V gene lookup returns CDR1 LGHNA and CDR2 YSLEER. V was clipped by 3 bases and J by 4 bases, with 16 bases between them. Here the CDR3 reads CASSQGIRDQYNSPLHF. For the CDR3, the DNA is TGCGCCAGCAGCCAGGGTATTCGGGATCAATATAATTCACCCCTCCACTTT.

The genes are TRBV2 and TRBJ2-7; the match to TRBD1 covers 9 bases. The CDR3 length is 15 residues. With V trimmed by 2 bases and J by 7 bases, 9 bases remained unmatched. Germline CDR1 and CDR2: SNHLY and FYNNEI. This CDR3 reads CASSELRDRAREQYF. The CDR3 nucleotides are TGTGCCAGCAGTGAACTCCGGGACAGGGCTCGGGAGCAGTACTTC.

The rearrangement joins TRBV2 to TRBJ2-7, with D possibly TRBD2 on 5 matching bases. V lost 6 bases and J lost 4, with 22 bases in between. The germline V gene has CDR1 SNHLY and CDR2 FYNNEI. This CDR3 region has 16 residues. The CDR3 reads CASSENFERTIYEQYF. In DNA form, the CDR3 reads TGTGCCAGCAGCGAGAATTTCGAGCGGACCATATACGAGCAGTACTTC.

The V call is TRBV5-6, the J call TRBJ1-1; the D gene is possibly TRBD1 (5 bases). From germline, CDR1 is SGHDT and CDR2 YYEEEE. This CDR3 is built from 16 residues. V dropped 1 base and J dropped 1 base, with 14 bases sitting between them. This chain's CDR3 is CASSLTRWGRNTEAFF. Here the CDR3 DNA reads TGTGCCAGCAGCTTGACCCGCTGGGGCCGGAACACTGAAGCTTTCTTT. Combining the CDR3 with reference TRBV5-6 and TRBJ1-1 gives the whole variable domain DAGVTQSPTHLIKTRGQQVTLRCSPKSGHDTVSWYQQALGQGPQFIFQYYEEEERQRGNFPDRFSGHQFPNYSSELNVNALLLGDSALYLCASSLTRWGRNTEAFFGQGTRLTVV.

The chain employs TRBV6-5 and TRBJ1-6; no clear D gene. The CDR3 has 16 residues. The V gene's germline CDR1 is MNHEY and CDR2 SVGAGI. Trimming shortened V by 0 bases and J by 14 bases, and 20 bases separated the two germline ends. Here the CDR3 DNA reads TGTGCCAGCAGTTACTCTTATAGGCATATTGAGGTAACCCTCCACTTT. Protein product: CASSYSYRHIEVTLHF.

The chain recombines TRBV7-8 with TRBJ2-2; D is uncertain. CDR3 length: 15 residues. Deletions cut 5 bases from V and 5 bases from J, with 15 bases between. Germline lookup yields CDR1 SGHVS and CDR2 FQNEAQ. CDR3 DNA sequence: TGTGCCAGCAGCGACCATTTATACCTGACCGGGGAGCTGTTTTTT. This sequence encodes CASSDHLYLTGELFF.

This clone is a singleton in its sample. The V gene is TRBV4-3, the J gene TRBJ2-3, with 14 bases that match TRBD2. This CDR3 spans 16 amino acids. The germline gives CDR1 LGHNA, CDR2 YSLEER. Trimming cost V 4 bases and J 2 bases; bases outside gene matches: 2. The CDR3 loop reads CASSPGLAGVTDTQYF. The CDR3 DNA reads as TGCGCCAGCAGCCCGGGACTAGCGGGGGTCACAGATACGCAGTATTTT.

V gene TRBV18 combines with J gene TRBJ1-1, with D perhaps TRBD1 (6 bases). Germline V lookup: CDR1 KGHSH, CDR2 LQKENI. Trimming cost V 3 bases and J 0 bases, with 11 bases left between them. The CDR3 extends over 15 amino acids. CDR3 in DNA: TGTGCCAGCTCACCCGGGACACACTTGAACACTGAAGCTTTCTTT. Protein product: CASSPGTHLNTEAFF.

The chain employs TRBV4-1 and TRBJ1-2; 7 bases are shared with TRBD1. CDR3 length equals 19 residues. Germline-derived CDR1 and CDR2 are MGHRA and YSYEKL. Trimming took 1 base from V and 5 from J; bases not matched to a gene: 19. This CDR3 reads CASSQGPPQGGWPIYGYTF. The CDR3 DNA reads TGCGCCAGCAGCCAAGGCCCACCGCAGGGGGGTTGGCCTATTTATGGCTACACCTTC.

This clone was seen a single time. This chain connects TRBV4-1 to TRBJ2-2; 7 bases are shared with TRBD2. This CDR3 is built from 15 residues. Trimming cost V 3 bases and J 7 bases; bases outside gene matches: 8. Germline CDR1 MGHRA, CDR2 YSYEKL. The CDR3 coding sequence is TGCGCCAGCAGCCATCAACAGCGGGAAGACGGGGAGCTGTTTTTT. Translating gives CASSHQQREDGELFF.

The genes are TRBV10-1 and TRBJ1-2, with 7 bases matching TRBD1. The germline gives CDR1 WNHNN, CDR2 SYGVQD (reference sequence). This CDR3 is 14 amino acids long. The J segment lost 4 bases and the V segment lost 8 bases, leaving 10 bases of the junction unmatched. CDR3 in DNA: TGCGCCAGCGGTCCGGACAGGTCGTCCTATGGCTACACCTTC. The encoded protein is CASGPDRSSYGYTF.

The J gene is TRBJ1-1, the V gene TRBV28; weak D call: TRBD1 (5 bases). V shed 6 bases and J shed 1 base, with 12 bases lying between them. Per germline, CDR1 MDHEN and CDR2 SYDVKM. The CDR3 spans 14 residues. Here the CDR3 DNA reads TGTGCCAGCAGGAAGGGACCGACGAACACTGAAGCTTTCTTT. Protein sequence: CASRKGPTNTEAFF.